The 20 T cell receptor beta chains presented below share a single source sample, sequenced in a study of CD8+ T cells in alopecia areata. cDNA serving as the sequencing template came from extracted, reverse transcribed RNA. Clones were read by immunoSEQ multiplex PCR, and TCRdb kept only the in-frame ones, dropping some. The sample has roughly 120,000 clones; 35% to 40% are singletons. Material for sequencing was CD4+ T cells sorted from blood. All receptors derive from a human donor with alopecia areata.

V usage is TRBV7-2 and J usage is TRBJ2-4; D is possibly TRBD2 (6 bases). The CDR3 covers 15 residues. V lost 3 bases to trimming and J lost 10 bases, with 19 bases between them. Germline assignment: CDR1 SGHTA and CDR2 FQGNSA. The CDR3 coding sequence is TGTGCCAGCAGCTTCGAGGCGGGACCTTTAGGGATTCAGTACTTC. Amino acids: CASSFEAGPLGIQYF.

The chain employs TRBV6-4 and TRBJ2-7, with D perhaps matching TRBD1 (6 bases). The CDR3 loop spans 13 amino acids. V shed 0 bases and J shed 10 bases, with 13 bases lying between them. Looked up from germline, CDR1 is MRHNA and CDR2 is SNTAGT. The DNA for the CDR3 is TGTGCCAGCAGTGACTCCGACAGGCCCTTACAGTACTTC. This encodes CASSDSDRPLQYF.

In its sample, this clone was seen a few times. The rearrangement joins TRBV5-4 to TRBJ2-5, with 10 bases identical to TRBD2. V lost 5 bases, J lost 3 bases, and 4 bases stayed unmatched. Looked up from germline, CDR1 is SGHNT and CDR2 is YYREEE (reference sequence). The CDR3 covers 14 residues. The CDR3: CASRTGLAEETQYF. The CDR3 nucleotides read TGTGCCAGCAGGACCGGACTAGCGGAAGAGACCCAGTACTTC.

This clone was picked up a small number of times. The rearrangement uses TRBV29-1 and TRBJ2-2; TRBD2 agrees at 12 bases. Germline V gene data show CDR1 as SQVTM and CDR2 as ANQGSEA. After removal of 6 bases from V and 5 bases from J, the junction contained 7 bases not matched to a gene. The CDR3 covers 15 residues. The CDR3 protein is CSVTPTSGGTGELFF. The CDR3 DNA follows: TGCAGCGTGACACCGACTAGCGGGGGTACCGGGGAGCTGTTTTTT.

The chain links TRBV28 to TRBJ2-1; D unclear. V lost 3 bases and J 7 bases, leaving 7 bases between the germline ends. This CDR3 has 12 amino acids. The germline V gene has CDR1 MDHEN and CDR2 SYDVKM. The CDR3 is CASSFLPNEQFF. In nucleotides, the CDR3 is TGTGCCAGCAGTTTTCTCCCGAATGAGCAGTTCTTC.

The chain is built from TRBV27 and TRBJ2-2; 8 bases match TRBD2. V dropped 2 bases and J dropped 5; count of bases not matched to a gene: 1. The CDR3 loop spans 14 amino acids. Per the germline V gene, CDR1 is MNHEY and CDR2 is SMNVEV (reference sequence). The CDR3 spells CASSLLAGTGELFF. In nucleotides, the CDR3 is TGTGCCAGCAGTTTACTAGCGGGTACCGGGGAGCTGTTTTTT.

The chain links TRBV23-1 to TRBJ2-7, with 7 bases matching TRBD1. TRBV23-1 is marked as an open reading frame, function uncertain. Germline trimming cut 7 bases from V and 0 bases from J; bases unmatched to any gene: 9. This CDR3 has 15 amino acids. The CDR3 protein is CASTIKTGSSYEQYF. The CDR3 DNA reads as TGCGCCAGCACCATCAAGACAGGGAGCTCCTACGAGCAGTACTTC.

This clone is classed as medium-sized. The V gene is TRBV7-2, the J gene TRBJ2-5; 9 bases match TRBD2. The CDR3 is made up of 17 amino acids. In germline, CDR1 is SGHTA, CDR2 FQGNSA. V dropped 1 base and J dropped 5; count of bases not matched to a gene: 11. In DNA form, the CDR3 reads TGTGCCAGCAGCTTAGGAGGGCGTCGCGGGAGGGGGGAGACCCAGTACTTC. Translating gives CASSLGGRRGRGETQYF.

The chain is built from TRBV4-3 and TRBJ2-7, with TRBD1 matching over 9 bases. Germline loops: CDR1 LGHNA, CDR2 YSLEER. Losses at the gene ends were 4 bases for V and 4 bases for J; bases not matched to a gene: 2. This CDR3 spans 13 amino acids. CDR3: CASSPQGAYEQYF. As DNA, the CDR3 is TGCGCCAGCAGCCCACAGGGGGCTTACGAGCAGTACTTC.

This rearrangement joins TRBV29-1 to TRBJ2-1; 9 bases agree with TRBD2. CDR1 and CDR2 (germline): SQVTM, ANQGSEA. This CDR3 comprises 15 residues. Trimming cost V 6 bases and J 8 bases; bases outside gene matches: 14. CDR3 in DNA: TGCAGCGTCGGGCTAGCGGGGATTAGGGGCGATGAGCAGTTCTTC. Translating gives CSVGLAGIRGDEQFF.

This clone has a handful of counts. The chain uses TRBV29-1 and TRBJ1-1, with TRBD1 as a possible D gene (6 bases). CDR1 and CDR2 (germline): SQVTM, ANQGSEA. This CDR3 comprises 13 residues. Trimming pared 6 bases from V and 0 bases from J, leaving 11 bases between. This CDR3 is CSVARTVNTEAFF. CDR3 in DNA: TGCAGCGTCGCCCGGACAGTGAACACTGAAGCTTTCTTT.

This clone has just a few counts. J is TRBJ2-1 and V is TRBV29-1, with TRBD2 matching 7 bases. Trimming cost V 4 bases and J 1 base; bases outside gene matches: 4. The CDR3 runs to 14 residues. In germline, CDR1 is SQVTM, CDR2 ANQGSEA. Here the CDR3 DNA reads TGCAGCGTTGTGGAGCGGGAATCCTACAATGAGCAGTTCTTC. Translating gives CSVVERESYNEQFF.

The J gene is TRBJ2-2, the V gene TRBV30, with 8 bases lining up with TRBD1. V lost 3 bases to trimming and J lost 4 bases; unmatched junction nucleotides: 10. CDR1 GTSNPN and CDR2 SVGIG come from the germline V gene (reference sequence). The CDR3 is 16 residues long. DNA for the CDR3: TGTGCCTGGAGCCTGAGACAGGGGCGGGTCACCGGGGAGCTGTTTTTT. It yields the protein CAWSLRQGRVTGELFF.

V and J are TRBV5-1 and TRBJ2-3; perhaps TRBD1 as D (5 bases). This CDR3 region has 15 residues. The germline gives CDR1 SGHRS, CDR2 YFSETQ. The germline V and J ends were trimmed by 0 bases and 4 bases, with 12 bases remaining between them. The CDR3 nucleotides read TGCGCCAGCAGCTTGGGGGTCAGGGTGGCAGATACGCAGTATTTT. It codes for CASSLGVRVADTQYF.

The V gene is TRBV29-1, the J gene TRBJ2-3; the D is unclear. The V end lost 5 bases, the J end lost 3 bases, and 12 bases lay between the germline ends. The CDR3 is 13 residues long. Germline V lookup: CDR1 SQVTM, CDR2 ANQGSEA. The CDR3 reads CSVTDSPTDTQYF. The DNA of the CDR3 is TGCAGCGTTACAGACTCTCCGACAGATACGCAGTATTTT.

The V gene is TRBV15, the J gene TRBJ2-7; D is tentatively TRBD1 or TRBD2 (5 bases each). The CDR3 has 15 residues. Germline CDR1 and CDR2: LNHNV and YYDKDF (reference sequence). The V gene lost 1 base and the J gene lost 4 bases, with 14 bases spanning the gap. The CDR3 spells CATSRGETEGYEQYF. DNA for the CDR3: TGTGCCACCAGCAGAGGGGAGACAGAAGGGTACGAGCAGTACTTC.

This clone has more than one count but fewer than ten. The rearrangement joins TRBV7-9 to TRBJ1-1, with D maybe TRBD1 (6 bases). V lost 5 bases and J lost 6, with 16 bases in between. In germline, CDR1 is SEHNR, CDR2 FQNEAQ (reference sequence). The CDR3 length is 14 residues. CDR3 bases: TGTGCCAGCAGCACCCGACAGGAGATCCCTGAAGCTTTCTTT. It is translated as CASSTRQEIPEAFF.

This chain uses TRBV5-1 with TRBJ2-7; possibly TRBD2 for D (6 bases). The CDR3 sequence is 16 residues long. V was trimmed by 4 bases and J by 0 bases, leaving 17 bases between them. Germline CDR1 reads SGHRS; CDR2 reads YFSETQ. The CDR3 DNA is TGCGCCAGCAGCCCGCGGACGGGAGTTTCCTCCTACGAGCAGTACTTC. Protein: CASSPRTGVSSYEQYF.

This clone was picked up a small number of times. V usage is TRBV29-1 and J usage is TRBJ1-1, with a possible D match to TRBD1 (5 bases). The V gene's germline CDR1 is SQVTM and CDR2 ANQGSEA. The CDR3 runs 13 residues. The V gene lost 6 bases and the J gene lost 4 bases, with 15 bases spanning the gap. The CDR3 is CSVEGPTGTEAFF. The DNA for the CDR3 is TGCAGCGTGGAGGGGCCCACGGGCACTGAAGCTTTCTTT.

The chain employs TRBV9 and TRBJ2-5; D remains unclear. The CDR3 covers 14 residues. Germline V gene sequence: CDR1 SGDLS, CDR2 YYNGEE. V was clipped by 1 base and J by 4 bases, with 11 bases between them. The CDR3 region is CASSVREMGETQYF. The CDR3 DNA follows: TGTGCCAGCAGCGTAAGGGAAATGGGAGAGACCCAGTACTTC.